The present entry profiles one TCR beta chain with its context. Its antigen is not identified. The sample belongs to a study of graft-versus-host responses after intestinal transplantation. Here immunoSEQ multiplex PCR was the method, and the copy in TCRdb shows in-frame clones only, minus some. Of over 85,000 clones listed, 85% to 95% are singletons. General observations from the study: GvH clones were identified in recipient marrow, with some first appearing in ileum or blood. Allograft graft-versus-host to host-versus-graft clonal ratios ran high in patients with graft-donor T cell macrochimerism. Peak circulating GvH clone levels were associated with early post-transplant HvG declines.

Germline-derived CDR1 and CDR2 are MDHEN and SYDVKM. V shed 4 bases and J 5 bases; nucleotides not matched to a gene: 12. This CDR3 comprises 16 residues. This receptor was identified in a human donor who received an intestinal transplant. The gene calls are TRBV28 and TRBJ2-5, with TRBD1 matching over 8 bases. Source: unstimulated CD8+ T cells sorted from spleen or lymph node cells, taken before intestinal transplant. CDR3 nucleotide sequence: TGTGCCAGCAGTTCATCGGACAGGGTCAGTTGGGAGACCCAGTACTTC. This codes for CASSSSDRVSWETQYF.